These 27 T cell receptor beta chains were sequenced from one sample in a study of T cell repertoires in cytomegalovirus infection. In TCRdb, the reads were re-called with MiXCR into one record per CDR3 protein. Of roughly 78,000 distinct CDR3 sequences in the sample, 35% to 45% were seen once. The antigens these receptors bind are not known. The specimen was CD8+ T cells from cultured PBMCs, collected from culture after CMV antigen stimulation. The receptors come from a human donor in good health (CMV status not recorded). Some clones in this sample may be carry-over from other donors' samples.

The chain joins TRBV6-1 to TRBJ1-5, with TRBD1 matching over 8 bases. The CDR3 spans 15 residues. CDR1 and CDR2 from the germline V gene are MNHNS and SASEGT. V lost 3 bases to trimming and J lost 4 bases; unmatched junction nucleotides: 5. For the CDR3, the DNA is TGTGCCAGCAGTGAGTGGACAGGGCGAAATCAGCCCCAGCATTTT. It specifies CASSEWTGRNQPQHF.

This clonotype turned up a few times. The CDR3 bases are TGCGCCAGCAGCCATTCCGCCACGGGGGAAAGATACGAGCAGTACTTC. Protein: CASSHSATGERYEQYF. This chain links TRBV4-3 with TRBJ2-7; D may be TRBD2 (6 bases). Trimming left V 3 bases short and J 4 bases short, with 19 bases between. The CDR3 loop spans 16 amino acids. Germline CDR1 is LGHNA and CDR2 is YSLEER.

The chain uses TRBV5-1 and TRBJ2-7, with TRBD2 matching over 16 bases. The junction had 13 bases not matched to a gene; V was cut back by 5 bases and J by 2 bases. The length of the CDR3 is 19 residues. Per the germline V gene, CDR1 is SGHRS and CDR2 is YFSETQ. The CDR3 region has the DNA TGCGCCAGCAGTTACCTGGGACTAGCGGGGGGGCCTATCCCCTACGAGCAGTACTTC. Translating gives CASSYLGLAGGPIPYEQYF.

This clonotype was picked up a small number of times. The chain has TRBV7-9 and TRBJ1-5; weak D call: TRBD1 (5 bases). V lost 1 base, J lost 3 bases, and 7 bases lay in between. CDR3 length: 14 residues. The germline V gene encodes CDR1 SEHNR and CDR2 FQNEAQ (reference sequence). The CDR3 DNA sequence: TGTGCCAGCAGCTTAGGAGGGGTCAATCAGCCCCAGCATTTT. Translating gives CASSLGGVNQPQHF.

Only a few counts were recorded for this clonotype. The chain has TRBV20-1 and TRBJ1-5; 8 positions agree with TRBD1. Germline CDR1 is DFQATT and CDR2 is SNEGSKA (reference sequence). The CDR3 length is 15 residues. With V trimmed by 1 base and J by 5 bases, 7 bases remained unmatched. The CDR3 spells CSARVPGGDYQPQHF. The CDR3 bases are TGCAGTGCTAGAGTTCCAGGGGGCGATTATCAGCCCCAGCATTTT.

This chain links TRBV14 with TRBJ2-3; unclear D gene. The CDR3 runs 17 residues. The ends were cut back, 0 bases at V and 3 bases at J, with 16 bases in the middle. Per germline, CDR1 SGHDN and CDR2 FVKESK. The CDR3 loop is CASSQDRATVWTDTQYF. DNA for the CDR3: TGTGCCAGCAGCCAAGATCGGGCCACCGTTTGGACAGATACGCAGTATTTT.

This clonotype was counted a few times. The chain combines TRBV7-6 with TRBJ1-5, with D maybe TRBD1 (5 bases). The length of the CDR3 is 15 residues. The germline V gene has CDR1 SGHVS and CDR2 FNYEAQ. With 1 base removed from V and 6 bases from J, the gap between germline ends came to 13 bases. CDR3 residues: CASSLGPGLSQPQHF. The CDR3 DNA reads as TGTGCCAGCAGCTTAGGACCAGGGTTGAGTCAGCCCCAGCATTTT.

This clonotype has a handful of counts. The chain has TRBV7-9 and TRBJ1-2; D call uncertain. Germline V gene data show CDR1 as SEHNR and CDR2 as FQNEAQ (reference sequence). The CDR3 loop spans 13 amino acids. Trimming pared 5 bases from V and 0 bases from J, leaving 7 bases between. In DNA, the CDR3 is TGTGCCAGCAGCGACGGGTCTAACTATGGCTACACCTTC. Encoded protein: CASSDGSNYGYTF.

This chain links TRBV27 with TRBJ2-7; 9 nucleotides line up with TRBD2. The CDR3 sequence is 14 residues long. The germline V gene encodes CDR1 MNHEY and CDR2 SMNVEV (reference sequence). J lost 3 bases, V lost 0 bases, and 0 bases had no gene match. CDR3: CASSLSSGGYEQYF. The CDR3 DNA reads as TGTGCCAGCAGTTTATCTAGCGGGGGCTACGAGCAGTACTTC.

This chain links TRBV4-1 with TRBJ2-1; D may correspond to TRBD1 or TRBD2 (5 bases each). Trimming stripped 3 bases from V and 7 bases from J, with 16 bases between. CDR1 and CDR2 from the germline V gene are MGHRA and YSYEKL. The CDR3 sequence is 15 residues long. CDR3 coding DNA: TGCGCCAGCAGCCAGGGACCGGGGATCCAGAATGAGCAGTTCTTC. Amino acids: CASSQGPGIQNEQFF.

This rearrangement joins TRBV4-1 to TRBJ2-1; no clear D. Per germline, CDR1 MGHRA and CDR2 YSYEKL. CDR3 length equals 15 residues. Trimming took off 1 base at V and 3 bases at J, with 10 bases between the two ends. The CDR3 loop reads CASSQGPLNYNEQFF. Written as DNA, the CDR3 is TGCGCCAGCAGCCAAGGTCCCTTGAACTACAATGAGCAGTTCTTC.

The chain joins TRBV27 to TRBJ1-1; 8 bases align to TRBD1. The CDR3 spans 14 residues. Looked up from germline, CDR1 is MNHEY and CDR2 is SMNVEV (reference sequence). Trimming took 5 bases from V and 4 from J; bases not matched to a gene: 6. The CDR3 DNA reads as TGTGCCAGCAGTACGCAGACAGGGGTCACTGAAGCTTTCTTT. Its translation: CASSTQTGVTEAFF.

In this sample, this clonotype turned up a few times. The genes are TRBV7-9 and TRBJ1-1, with a tentative D call TRBD1 (6 bases). Trimming removed 6 bases at V and 6 bases at J, with 11 bases between. From germline, CDR1 is SEHNR and CDR2 FQNEAQ (reference sequence). This CDR3 comprises 12 residues. The CDR3 is CASRRGGSEAFF. In DNA, the CDR3 is TGTGCCAGCAGGCGGGGGGGCTCTGAAGCTTTCTTT.

This clonotype has only a few counts. This sequence joins TRBV11-2 and TRBJ2-3, with 15 nucleotides matching TRBD2. Trimming took 5 bases from V and 2 from J; bases not matched to a gene: 17. The CDR3 runs to 21 residues. Germline V gives CDR1 SGHAT, CDR2 FQNNGV. The CDR3 here is CASSLTPGLAGGPVVTDTQYF. The DNA for the CDR3 is TGTGCCAGCAGCCTCACCCCGGGACTAGCGGGGGGTCCCGTGGTCACAGATACGCAGTATTTT.

This chain uses TRBV5-1 with TRBJ2-7; 7 bases are a match to TRBD1. This CDR3 is 16 amino acids long. V dropped 4 bases and J dropped 4; count of bases not matched to a gene: 14. Germline CDR1 and CDR2: SGHRS and YFSETQ. This chain's CDR3 is CASSTPQGSDIYEQYF. CDR3 in DNA: TGCGCCAGCAGCACGCCACAGGGGTCTGATATTTACGAGCAGTACTTC.

The gene calls are TRBV5-4 and TRBJ1-2; TRBD1 matches 9 bases. J gave up 5 bases and V 3 bases, and 5 bases lay outside the gene matches. The germline V gene has CDR1 SGHNT and CDR2 YYREEE (reference sequence). The CDR3 extends over 14 amino acids. CDR3 in DNA: TGTGCCAGCAGCTCCGGGACAGGGCAATATGGCTACACCTTC. Its translation: CASSSGTGQYGYTF.

In its sample, this clonotype was seen a few times. J is TRBJ1-6 and V is TRBV27; TRBD1 agrees at 7 bases. J lost 2 bases, V lost 4 bases, and 5 bases had no gene match. Germline V gene lookup returns CDR1 MNHEY and CDR2 SMNVEV (reference sequence). The CDR3 totals 16 residues. CDR3 loop: CASSSDTGAYNSPLHF. DNA of the CDR3: TGTGCCAGCAGTTCGGACACAGGGGCCTATAATTCACCCCTCCACTTT.

V usage is TRBV7-6 and J usage is TRBJ2-5; no firm D call. Per the germline V gene, CDR1 is SGHVS and CDR2 is FNYEAQ. This CDR3 has 13 residues. With 1 base removed from V and 6 bases from J, the gap between germline ends came to 9 bases. Here the CDR3 DNA reads TGTGCCAGCAGCTTAGACCAACGTCAGACCCAGTACTTC. Its translation is CASSLDQRQTQYF. The complete variable domain, with remaining parts taken from reference TRBV7-6 and TRBJ2-5, reads GAGVSQSPRYKVTKRGQDVALRCDPISGHVSLYWYRQALGQGPEFLTYFNYEAQQDKSGLPNDRFSAERPEGSISTLTIQRTEQRDSAMYRCASSLDQRQTQYFGPGTRLLVL.

This chain connects TRBV10-3 to TRBJ2-5; TRBD1 matches at 11 bases. With V trimmed by 2 bases and J by 4 bases, 6 bases remained unmatched. This CDR3 contains 16 residues. Germline CDR1 and CDR2: ENHRY and SYGVKD. This CDR3 reads CAISELRTGGAETQYF. DNA for the CDR3: TGTGCCATCAGTGAGCTCAGGACAGGGGGCGCAGAGACCCAGTACTTC.

The gene calls are TRBV7-9 and TRBJ1-4; weak D call: TRBD1 (6 bases). Germline-derived CDR1 and CDR2 are SEHNR and FQNEAQ (reference sequence). The CDR3 covers 16 residues. With 2 bases removed from V and 5 bases from J, the gap between germline ends came to 15 bases. CDR3 nucleotides: TGTGCCAGCAGCTTAAACGGTGGCAGGGGCAATGAAAAACTGTTTTTT. Translation gives CASSLNGGRGNEKLFF.

The chain employs TRBV27 and TRBJ2-5; 11 bases agree with TRBD2. The CDR3 consists of 15 residues. The junction had 6 bases not matched to a gene; V was cut back by 5 bases and J by 4 bases. CDR1 is MNHEY, CDR2 SMNVEV, per germline (reference sequence). CDR3 DNA: TGTGCCAGCAGTCCTAGCGGGGGGCCTCCAGAGACCCAGTACTTC. Protein sequence: CASSPSGGPPETQYF.

The CDR3, as DNA: TGTGCCAGCAGTTTAGCAGGGGTATATGGGCCCCAGCATTTT. This sequence encodes CASSLAGVYGPQHF. The gene calls are TRBV12-3 or TRBV12-4 and TRBJ1-5; possible D gene TRBD1, 5 bases. Trimming shortened V by 0 bases and J by 9 bases, and 12 bases separated the two germline ends. CDR3 length: 14 amino acids.

This clonotype has more than one count but fewer than ten. The rearrangement links TRBV6-5 to TRBJ1-2; TRBD1 aligns across 7 bases. The CDR3 is 15 amino acids. The V segment lost 6 bases and the J segment 4 bases; nucleotides outside the gene matches: 11. Germline CDR1 and CDR2: MNHEY and SVGAGI. The CDR3 loop is CASSASTTGLYGYTF. CDR3 coding DNA: TGTGCCAGCAGCGCCTCAACGACAGGGCTCTATGGCTACACCTTC.

This clonotype has a handful of counts. This sequence joins TRBV7-9 and TRBJ1-4, with 9 bases fitting TRBD1. Germline V gene lookup returns CDR1 SEHNR and CDR2 FQNEAQ (reference sequence). The CDR3 spans 14 residues. The trim removed 5 bases at V and 4 bases at J, leaving 2 bases unmatched. For the CDR3, the DNA is TGTGCCAGCAGCCAGACAGGGGGTAATGAAAAACTGTTTTTT. As protein: CASSQTGGNEKLFF.

V and J are TRBV20-1 and TRBJ2-5; TRBD2 matches 13 bases. This CDR3 has 16 amino acids. J gave up 5 bases and V 1 base, and 7 bases lay outside the gene matches. Germline V gene data show CDR1 as DFQATT and CDR2 as SNEGSKA (reference sequence). The CDR3 DNA is TGCAGTGCTAGAGTCCTGACTAGCGGGGGGTTGGAGACCCAGTACTTC. This translates into CSARVLTSGGLETQYF.

The chain recombines TRBV6-5 with TRBJ2-1; D gene ambiguous. This CDR3 spans 12 amino acids. Germline CDR1 reads MNHEY; CDR2 reads SVGAGI. V was cut by 7 bases and J by 4 bases, with 8 bases left in between. In nucleotides, the CDR3 is TGTGCCAGCACCGGCCCGTACAATGAGCAGTTCTTC. Amino acid sequence: CASTGPYNEQFF.

V gene TRBV27 combines with J gene TRBJ2-1; possibly TRBD1 for D (6 bases). Looked up from germline, CDR1 is MNHEY and CDR2 is SMNVEV (reference sequence). V was trimmed by 5 bases and J by 12 bases, leaving 17 bases between them. This CDR3 region has 13 residues. The CDR3 DNA reads as TGTGCCAGCAGTAGAGGGACACCCCTTCGGCAGTTCTTC. Its translation: CASSRGTPLRQFF.